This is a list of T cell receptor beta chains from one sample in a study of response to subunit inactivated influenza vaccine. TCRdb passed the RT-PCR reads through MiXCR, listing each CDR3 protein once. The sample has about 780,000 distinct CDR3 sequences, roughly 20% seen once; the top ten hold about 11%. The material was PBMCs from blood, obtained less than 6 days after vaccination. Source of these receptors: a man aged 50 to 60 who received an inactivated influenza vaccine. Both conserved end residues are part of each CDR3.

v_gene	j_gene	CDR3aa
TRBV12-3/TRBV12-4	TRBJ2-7	CASSLGLASSYEQYF
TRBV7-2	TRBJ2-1	CASNGGGINHEQFF
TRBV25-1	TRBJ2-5	CASSELGRGETQYF
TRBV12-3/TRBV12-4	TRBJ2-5	CASRPRVGAASRETQYF
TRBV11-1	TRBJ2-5	CASSTRGPGGRGQETQYF
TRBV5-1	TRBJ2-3	CASSLGLDTGTSGGRYTQYF
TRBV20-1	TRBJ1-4	CSARDQRTTNEKLFF
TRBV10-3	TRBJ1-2	CAISESFRALGADHTF
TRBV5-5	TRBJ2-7	CASSLTGAGSYEQYF
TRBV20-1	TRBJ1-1	CSARRPPGNTEAFF
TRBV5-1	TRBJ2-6	CASTDRTGGANVLTF
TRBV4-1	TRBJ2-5	CASSQDSPRGFETQYF
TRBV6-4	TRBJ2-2	CASSADRGLTGELFF
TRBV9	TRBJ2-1	CASSVPSASGRAYEQFF
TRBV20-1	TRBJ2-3	CSARRGRGWADTQYF
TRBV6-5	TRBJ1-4	CASSFYTATNEKLFF
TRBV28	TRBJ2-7	CASSLTGTTPFYEQYF
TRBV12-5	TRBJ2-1	CASGLMGQGIFF
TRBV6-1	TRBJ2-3	CASSEFWAGNVDTQYF
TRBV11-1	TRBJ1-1	CASSLVLGRGQLNTEAFF
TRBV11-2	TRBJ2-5	CASSQGLGVDQYF
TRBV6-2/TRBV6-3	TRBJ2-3	CASSLGTARYF
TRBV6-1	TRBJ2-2	CASRKASGGASNTGELFF